This TCR beta chain was sequenced in a study of shared clonotypes between healthy human individuals. Germline V gene sequence: CDR1 SGHTA, CDR2 FQGTGA. V shed 0 bases and J shed 6 bases, with 14 bases lying between them. This CDR3 spans 15 amino acids. TCRdb's table, derived via immunoSEQ multiplex PCR, lists solely in-frame clones and lacks some. The sample has some 2,500,000 clones, 85% to 95% seen once. This clonotype was sampled from a man between 18 and 35 years old in good health. Some clones in this sample may be carry-over from other donors' samples. Material: naive CD4+ T cells from PBMCs. Noted subset: CD45RA+ positively selected. V is TRBV7-3 and J is TRBJ1-2, with D tentatively TRBD1 (5 bases). CDR3 in amino acids: CASSLTGTSANGYTF. As DNA, the CDR3 is TGTGCCAGCAGCTTAACTGGGACTTCGGCCAATGGCTACACCTTC.